The entry below gives a single T cell receptor (beta chain) sequence along with its context. No antigen is known for it. The libraries of TRB cDNA were prepared using 5' RACE with UMI labels. TCRdb re-called the 5' RACE reads and shows each CDR3 protein once, DNA omitted. This listing includes 50,000 to 65,000 distinct CDR3 sequences. Each CD8+ T cell subset was sorted in triplicate, over 250,000 cells each. The data were taken from a study of CXCR3-negative and CXCR3-positive naive CD8 T cells. General study findings and limits: In CXCR3-positive naive cells, the TRB CDR3s were more hydrophobic than in CXCR3-negative naive cells. Fresh PBMCs served for most assays, and CXCR3 expression fell partially after cryopreservation. Naive subsets had comparable surface CD5; TCR strength was inferred from TRB CDR3 properties.

The TCR was taken from a human donor in good health. Some clones in this sample may be carry-over from other donors' samples. Source material: naive CXCR3+ CD8+ T cells from blood. Subset defined: CD45RO-CCR7+CD27+CD95- naive CD8+ T cells expressing CXCR3 (TNR3+).

The CDR3 sequence is CARSLEAGSYEQYF. The rearrangement links TRBV11-3 to TRBJ2-7; absent DNA, TCRdb's TRBD1 call cannot be checked. The germline gives CDR1 SGHNT, CDR2 YENEEA. The CDR3 has 14 residues.